The source of this T cell receptor (beta chain) is a study of blood T cell repertoires in COVID-19. The table came from immunoSEQ multiplex PCR; TCRdb's copy has only in-frame clones and leaves some out. The table lists hundreds of thousands of clones, around four fifths of them singletons, with approximately 5.3% in the top ten. The CDR3 contains 15 residues. Germline CDR1 and CDR2: SGDLS and YYNGEE. Unmatched junction bases numbered 7, after V lost 5 bases and J lost 0 bases. This chain links TRBV9 with TRBJ2-7; 8 bases match TRBD2. This receptor was identified in an older man with acute or convalescent COVID-19. The material sequenced was peripheral blood. Here the CDR3 DNA reads TGTGCCAGCAGTACGGGCGGGGGGAACTCCTACGAGCAGTACTTC. Its translation is CASSTGGGNSYEQYF.